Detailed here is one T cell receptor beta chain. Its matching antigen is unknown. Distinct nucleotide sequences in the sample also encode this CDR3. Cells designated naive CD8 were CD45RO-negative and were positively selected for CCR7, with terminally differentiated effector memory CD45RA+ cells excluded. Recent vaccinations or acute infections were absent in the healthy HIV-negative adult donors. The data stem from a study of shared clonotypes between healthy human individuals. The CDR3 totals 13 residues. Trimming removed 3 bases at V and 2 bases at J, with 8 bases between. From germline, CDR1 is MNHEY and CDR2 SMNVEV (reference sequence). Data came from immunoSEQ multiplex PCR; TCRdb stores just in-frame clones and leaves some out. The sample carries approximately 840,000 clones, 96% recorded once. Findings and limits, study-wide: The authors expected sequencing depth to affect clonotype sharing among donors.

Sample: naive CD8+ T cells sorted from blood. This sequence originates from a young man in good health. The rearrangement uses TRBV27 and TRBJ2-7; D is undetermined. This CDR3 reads CASSFGGTYEQYF. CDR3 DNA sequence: TGTGCCAGCAGTTTCGGCGGAACCTACGAGCAGTACTTC.